The rows below give T cell receptor beta chains drawn from one sample of a study of Graves' ophthalmopathy and Graves' hyperthyroidism. TCRdb re-called the multiplex PCR reads through MiXCR, storing one row per CDR3 protein. Of some 520,000 distinct CDR3 sequences listed, roughly 14% are singletons. The material sequenced was blood. All receptors derive from a woman aged 30 to 39 with Graves' ophthalmopathy. Both conserved end residues are part of each CDR3. Each record gives: J gene, V gene, CDR3 protein.

>TRBJ1-6|TRBV5-1
CASSPGGAGNSPLHF
>TRBJ2-7|TRBV29-1
CSVRQSYEQYF
>TRBJ2-7|TRBV7-2
CASSLAFELAGRHEQYF
>TRBJ2-5|TRBV12-3/TRBV12-4
CASTGGLETQYF
>TRBJ2-7|TRBV6-2/TRBV6-3
CASSYALPGGSSYEQYF
>TRBJ2-7|TRBV10-3
CAISGRRNAGTELIYEQYF
>TRBJ2-7|TRBV4-1
CASSQEGFGGFSYEQYF
>TRBJ1-2|TRBV6-1
CASSPAGYGYTF
>TRBJ2-5|TRBV24-1
CATKRETQYF
>TRBJ1-5|TRBV6-2/TRBV6-3
CASSYSFPGQGVNQPQHF
>TRBJ1-5|TRBV6-1
CASSERRGAGQPQHF
>TRBJ2-7|TRBV28
CASSPTGLAGTVSYEQYF
>TRBJ1-2|TRBV6-1
CASSERGQYGYTF
>TRBJ2-2|TRBV6-5
CARSYSFGTGIGELFF
>TRBJ1-2|TRBV28
CASSLTLRGSSNYGYTF
>TRBJ2-7|TRBV6-1
CASSEAGKLGEQYF
>TRBJ1-5|TRBV30
CAWSVPGGLSNQPQHF
>TRBJ1-1|TRBV6-1
CASSLSSEPTFF
>TRBJ2-2|TRBV9
CAISVDSKNTGELFF
>TRBJ1-5|TRBV6-1
CASSERRGQPQHF
>TRBJ1-2|TRBV6-5
CASSPASNYGYTF
>TRBJ1-1|TRBV18
CASSPREAEAFF
>TRBJ1-1|TRBV11-2
CASSLEWGYEAFF
>TRBJ2-5|TRBV7-9
CASSPSGRVAGTQYF
>TRBJ2-2|TRBV12-3/TRBV12-4
CASSPMRGELFF
>TRBJ1-2|TRBV24-1
CATSDRGLLSGYTF
>TRBJ1-1|TRBV6-1
CASSAPGLNTEAFF
>TRBJ2-2|TRBV30
CAWSVDRRGELFF
>TRBJ2-5|TRBV30
CAWSVPVQRETQYF